These T cell receptor beta chains were read from a single sample in a study of spatial heterogeneity in lung cancer. TCRdb reprocessed the 5' RACE reads via MiXCR and lists one record per CDR3 protein. Here the sample spans 25,000 to 30,000 distinct CDR3 sequences, around 7.5% being singletons. This specimen consisted of lung tumor tissue, obtained at surgery. Receptor source: a male donor with early-stage non-small cell lung cancer. Each CDR3 is given without its conserved first and last residue. The D gene is left open where the match is weak.

V | D | CDR3
TRBV20-1 | TRBD2 | SAGGGPGHEETQY
TRBV14 | NA | ASSQGGEQY
TRBV7-2 | TRBD1 | ASSLLGTGRTDTQY
TRBV6-1 | NA | ASSESPAGRNQPQH
TRBV27 | TRBD1 | ASSMDRGQGYGYT
TRBV9 | TRBD2 | ASSQLQRGNEQF
TRBV4-3 | TRBD1 | ASSQEGQGENEQF
TRBV7-9 | NA | ASSLSGTGGYT
TRBV7-2 | NA | ASSAYREHEQF
TRBV4-3 | NA | ASSQDGDIPNTIY
TRBV20-1 | TRBD1 | SVAEGTDTYEQY
TRBV6-6 | NA | ASSTAGEAF
TRBV30 | TRBD1 | AWSRTGGNQPQH
TRBV5-1 | TRBD1 | ASSFDREGTEAF
TRBV2 | NA | ASHRVDQPQH
TRBV7-8 | TRBD1 | ASSVGQAYEQY
TRBV20-1 | TRBD1 | SARAGGQANNQPQH
TRBV6-9 | NA | ASSYFAARGVPYNEQF
TRBV5-1 | TRBD1 | ASSPGQGAYEQY
TRBV29-1 | NA | SVRWGYEQY
TRBV6-5 | TRBD1 | ASSYAGQGSYGYT
TRBV6-5 | TRBD2 | ASRPSGLGNEQF
TRBV6-5 | NA | ASTGSGTTYEQY
TRBV20-1 | NA | SARASTDSNQPQH
TRBV28 | TRBD1 | ASKQGAVVPQH
TRBV7-2 | TRBD2 | ASSSRGGSDTQY
TRBV5-4 | TRBD2 | ASSPSQRGDGETQY
TRBV6-5 | NA | ASARFASTDTQY
TRBV7-6 | TRBD2 | ASSPRTSGGLYYEQY
TRBV7-8 | TRBD1 | ASSLAQGGSYNSPLH
TRBV9 | TRBD1 | ASSTSEARDRALLVYNSPLH
TRBV5-1 | NA | ASSLNGGPPYEQY
TRBV5-1 | NA | ASSPDEGGSNTEAF
TRBV4-3 | NA | ASSQERNSPLH
TRBV5-1 | TRBD1 | ASSFTGGRTEAF
TRBV5-8 | NA | ASSPAGLHGNNEQF
TRBV5-6 | TRBD1 | ASSLSRDRDTGELF
TRBV4-1 | NA | ASSRLGRVRVYT
TRBV5-1 | TRBD1 | ASSSGQGAYEQY
TRBV7-2 | TRBD1 | ASSPAPGQGQETQY
TRBV20-1 | NA | SASQGIGNSPLH
TRBV7-2 | NA | ASSLEATVRGYT
TRBV7-8 | NA | ASSAGQYTYEQY
TRBV28 | NA | ASSSGGQSYGYT
TRBV10-2 | NA | ASTKAGLNTEAF
TRBV20-1 | TRBD2 | SARTSGGYYNEQF
TRBV2 | TRBD2 | ASTTGLAGTDTQY